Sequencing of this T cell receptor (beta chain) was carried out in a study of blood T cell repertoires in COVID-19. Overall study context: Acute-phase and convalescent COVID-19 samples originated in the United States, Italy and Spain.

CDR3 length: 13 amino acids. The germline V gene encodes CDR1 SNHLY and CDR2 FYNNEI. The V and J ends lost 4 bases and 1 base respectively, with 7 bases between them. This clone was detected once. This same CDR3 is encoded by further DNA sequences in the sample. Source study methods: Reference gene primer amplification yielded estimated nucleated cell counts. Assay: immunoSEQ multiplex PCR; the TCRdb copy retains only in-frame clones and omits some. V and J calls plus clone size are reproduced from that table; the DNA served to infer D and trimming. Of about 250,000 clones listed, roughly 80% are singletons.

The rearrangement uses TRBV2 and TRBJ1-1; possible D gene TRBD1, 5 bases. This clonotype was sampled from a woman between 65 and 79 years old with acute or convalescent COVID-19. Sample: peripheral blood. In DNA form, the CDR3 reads TGTGCCAGCAGTGTTGGACAGAACACTGAAGCTTTCTTT. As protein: CASSVGQNTEAFF.